The 18 T cell receptor beta chains below come from one sample, sequenced in a study of blood T cells in healthy people across ages. Primed by a sample-barcoded 5' primer and a J-beta primer mix, a second PCR proceeded for 7 to 11 cycles. A single record per CDR3 protein comes from TCRdb applying MiXCR to the 5' RACE reads. The table records roughly 1.6 million distinct CDR3 sequences, about 35% of them present only once. The sequenced material came from blood. The origin of the receptors is a woman aged 25 to 39 in good health.

The chain combines TRBV6-1 with TRBJ1-5; D is unresolved. CDR1 and CDR2 from the germline V gene are MNHNS and SASEGT. The CDR3 is made up of 15 amino acids. Trimming took off 3 bases at V and 2 bases at J, with 11 bases between the two ends. In nucleotides, the CDR3 is TGTGCCAGCAGTGATTTGCCTGGGGGCAATCAGCCCCAGCATTTT. This gives the protein CASSDLPGGNQPQHF.

This clonotype has more than one count but fewer than ten. The rearrangement links TRBV20-1 to TRBJ1-1, with a possible D match to TRBD1 (6 bases). Per germline, CDR1 DFQATT and CDR2 SNEGSKA (reference sequence). CDR3 length: 14 residues. The CDR3 nucleotides read TGCAGCGACCTTCCGGGACACATGAACACTGAAGCTTTCTTT. Encoded protein: CSDLPGHMNTEAFF.

The chain employs TRBV5-1 and TRBJ1-1; D unclear. The CDR3 loop spans 14 amino acids. The V and J ends lost 10 bases and 1 base respectively, with 17 bases between them. Germline V CDR1 and CDR2: SGHRS, YFSETQ. CDR3 DNA sequence: TGCGCCTCCGAAGGCGGGAGCCGGAACACTGAAGCTTTCTTT. Its translation: CASEGGSRNTEAFF.

This clonotype was observed a few times. V is TRBV30 and J is TRBJ2-7; no reliable D call. CDR1 is GTSNPN and CDR2 is SVGIG in the germline V gene (reference sequence). This CDR3 comprises 13 residues. Trimming cost V 0 bases and J 2 bases, with 8 bases left between them. The CDR3 loop reads CAWSVGGAYEQYF. CDR3 DNA sequence: TGTGCCTGGAGTGTTGGTGGCGCCTACGAGCAGTACTTC.

This clonotype has just a few counts. The chain is built from TRBV21-1 and TRBJ2-1. TRBV21-1 corresponds to a pseudogene. This CDR3 contains 14 residues. The DNA for the CDR3 is TGTGCCAGCAGCAAAGATGGAGACTACCATGAGCAGTTCTTC. It specifies CASSKDGDYHEQFF.

A note on this clonotype: One end of the junction varies from germline; a read error may be responsible. The rearrangement links TRBV4-1 to TRBJ2-7; 10 bases fit TRBD2. The CDR3 has 18 amino acids. The germline V gene has CDR1 MGHRA and CDR2 YSYEKL. The CDR3 loop is CASNQNPQREGLSYEQYF. In DNA, the CDR3 is TGCGCCAGCAACCAAAATCCCCAGCGGGAGGGCCTATCGTACGAGCAGTACTTC.

The gene calls are TRBV4-1 and TRBJ2-7; a weak D match, TRBD1 (6 bases). V lost 1 base to trimming and J lost 2 bases, with 15 bases between them. This CDR3 is built from 16 residues. Germline V gene data show CDR1 as MGHRA and CDR2 as YSYEKL. The CDR3 DNA follows: TGCGCCAGCAGCCAAGCTCCAGACAGGCCGGCCTACGAGCAGTACTTC. Amino acids: CASSQAPDRPAYEQYF.

This chain joins TRBV6-5 and TRBJ1-5; a weak D match, TRBD1 (5 bases). The germline V gene has CDR1 MNHEY and CDR2 SVGAGI. The CDR3 totals 15 residues. The V end was cut by 6 bases, the J end by 1 base, with 13 bases between. The CDR3 DNA reads TGTGCCAGCAGAAAGGGGATTTGGAGCAATCAGCCCCAGCATTTT. As protein: CASRKGIWSNQPQHF.

This clonotype has just a few counts. The V and J genes are TRBV6-4 and TRBJ2-7; D is unclear. The germline gives CDR1 MRHNA, CDR2 SNTAGT. This CDR3 comprises 15 residues. The V end was cut by 8 bases, the J end by 1 base, with 18 bases between. The CDR3 loop is CASGVMTRASYEQYF. The CDR3 region has the DNA TGTGCCAGCGGCGTAATGACAAGGGCATCCTACGAGCAGTACTTC.

This clonotype has more than one count but fewer than ten. This chain links TRBV7-2 with TRBJ1-2; no definite D call. The CDR3 covers 13 residues. V lost 0 bases and J 4 bases, leaving 6 bases between the germline ends. Germline V lookup: CDR1 SGHTA, CDR2 FQGNSA. The CDR3 sequence is CASSLAQSYGYTF. The DNA for the CDR3 is TGTGCCAGCAGCTTAGCGCAGAGCTATGGCTACACCTTC.

This rearrangement joins TRBV10-3 to TRBJ2-1; D gene uncertain. Trimming shortened V by 0 bases and J by 8 bases, and 20 bases separated the two germline ends. This CDR3 has 17 amino acids. The germline V gene has CDR1 ENHRY and CDR2 SYGVKD. The CDR3 bases are TGTGCCATCAGTGAGTCCATCGGGCGTAAGAGTATCGATGAGCAGTTCTTC. Translating it yields CAISESIGRKSIDEQFF.

The J gene is TRBJ2-7, the V gene TRBV6-2 or TRBV6-3; weak D call: TRBD1 (6 bases). In germline, CDR1 is MNHEY, CDR2 SVGEGT. With 2 bases removed from V and 3 bases from J, the gap between germline ends came to 23 bases. The CDR3 consists of 18 residues. In nucleotides, the CDR3 is TGTGCCAGCAGTTACGCCACAGTCCACAATATGGGACACTACGAGCAGTACTTC. This codes for CASSYATVHNMGHYEQYF.

The V and J genes are TRBV9 and TRBJ2-3, with D tentatively TRBD1 (7 bases). Per the germline V gene, CDR1 is SGDLS and CDR2 is YYNGEE. This CDR3 region has 16 residues. Trimming cost V 3 bases and J 4 bases, with 18 bases left between them. The CDR3 loop is CASSATAGGRADTQYF. The CDR3, as DNA: TGTGCCAGCAGCGCTACGGCAGGGGGGCGGGCAGATACGCAGTATTTT.

The chain employs TRBV11-2 and TRBJ2-5, with TRBD1 matching over 11 bases. This CDR3 spans 18 amino acids. Germline V gives CDR1 SGHAT, CDR2 FQNNGV. Trimming cost V 5 bases and J 2 bases; bases outside gene matches: 13. The CDR3 nucleotides are TGTGCCAGCAGCCAACGAACGCGGACAGGGGGCAAACAAGAGACCCAGTACTTC. Translation: CASSQRTRTGGKQETQYF.

The rearrangement links TRBV7-2 to TRBJ2-7; D is perhaps TRBD1 or TRBD2 (6 bases each). The V and J ends lost 5 bases and 0 bases respectively, with 17 bases between them. Germline CDR1 is SGHTA and CDR2 is FQGNSA. This CDR3 is 16 amino acids long. CDR3 DNA: TGTGCCAGCAGCATACAGGGACTCGGAGTCTCCTACGAGCAGTACTTC. This translates into CASSIQGLGVSYEQYF.

Only one count was recorded for this clonotype. The chain combines TRBV20-1 with TRBJ1-1; perhaps TRBD1 as D (6 bases). Germline V lookup: CDR1 DFQATT, CDR2 SNEGSKA (reference sequence). V gave up 6 bases and J gave up 5 bases, with 19 bases separating them. The CDR3 spans 14 residues. CDR3 protein: CSAPRRGRGTEAFF. As DNA, the CDR3 is TGCAGTGCCCCCCGACGGGGGCGAGGGACTGAAGCTTTCTTT.

In its sample, this clonotype was seen once. The genes are TRBV29-1 and TRBJ1-1; 8 bases line up with TRBD1. J was trimmed by 4 bases and V by 6 bases; bases with no gene match: 7. The CDR3 runs 13 residues. Germline CDR1 is SQVTM and CDR2 is ANQGSEA. The CDR3 DNA is TGCAGCGTAGGGGACAGGCGGTGCACTGAAGCTTTCTTT. It codes for CSVGDRRCTEAFF. The whole variable domain, remainder taken from reference TRBV29-1 and TRBJ1-1, is SAVISQKPSRDICQRGTSLTIQCQVDSQVTMMFWYRQQPGQSLTLIATANQGSEATYESGFVIDKFPISRPNLTFSTLTVSNMSPEDSSIYLCSVGDRRCTEAFFGQGTRLTVV.

J is TRBJ1-2 and V is TRBV12-3 or TRBV12-4; D is possibly TRBD1 (6 bases). V lost 4 bases and J 8 bases, leaving 26 bases between the germline ends. This CDR3 region has 17 residues. CDR3 residues: CASSSKQGPYPGGGYTF. CDR3 bases: TGTGCCAGCAGTTCCAAACAGGGCCCCTATCCTGGAGGGGGCTACACCTTC.